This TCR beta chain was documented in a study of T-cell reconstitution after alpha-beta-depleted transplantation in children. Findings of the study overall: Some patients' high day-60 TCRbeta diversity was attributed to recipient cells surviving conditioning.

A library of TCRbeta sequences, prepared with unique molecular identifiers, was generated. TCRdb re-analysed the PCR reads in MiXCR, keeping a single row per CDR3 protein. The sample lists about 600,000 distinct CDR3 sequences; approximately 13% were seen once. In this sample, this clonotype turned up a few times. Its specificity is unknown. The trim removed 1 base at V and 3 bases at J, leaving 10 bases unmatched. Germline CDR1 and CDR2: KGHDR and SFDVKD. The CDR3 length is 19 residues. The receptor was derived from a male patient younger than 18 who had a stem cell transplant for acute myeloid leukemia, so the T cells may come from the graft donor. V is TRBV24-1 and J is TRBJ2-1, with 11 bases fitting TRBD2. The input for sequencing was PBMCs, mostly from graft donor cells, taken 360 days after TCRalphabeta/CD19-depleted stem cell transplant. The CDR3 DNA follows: TGTGCCACCAGTGATTTCCAACCCTTTCTAGCGGGAGGCTACAATGAGCAGTTCTTC. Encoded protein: CATSDFQPFLAGGYNEQFF.